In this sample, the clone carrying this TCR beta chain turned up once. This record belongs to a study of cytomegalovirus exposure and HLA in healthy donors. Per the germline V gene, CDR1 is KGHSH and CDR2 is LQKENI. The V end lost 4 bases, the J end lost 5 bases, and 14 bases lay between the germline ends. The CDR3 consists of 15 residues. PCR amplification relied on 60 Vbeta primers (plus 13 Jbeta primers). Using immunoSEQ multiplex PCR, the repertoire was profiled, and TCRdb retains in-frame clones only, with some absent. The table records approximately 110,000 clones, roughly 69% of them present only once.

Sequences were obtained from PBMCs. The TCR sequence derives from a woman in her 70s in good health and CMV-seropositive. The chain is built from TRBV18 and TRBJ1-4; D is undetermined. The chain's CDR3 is CASSLQGGQNEKLFF. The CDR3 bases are TGTGCCAGCTCACTTCAAGGAGGGCAAAATGAAAAACTGTTTTTT.